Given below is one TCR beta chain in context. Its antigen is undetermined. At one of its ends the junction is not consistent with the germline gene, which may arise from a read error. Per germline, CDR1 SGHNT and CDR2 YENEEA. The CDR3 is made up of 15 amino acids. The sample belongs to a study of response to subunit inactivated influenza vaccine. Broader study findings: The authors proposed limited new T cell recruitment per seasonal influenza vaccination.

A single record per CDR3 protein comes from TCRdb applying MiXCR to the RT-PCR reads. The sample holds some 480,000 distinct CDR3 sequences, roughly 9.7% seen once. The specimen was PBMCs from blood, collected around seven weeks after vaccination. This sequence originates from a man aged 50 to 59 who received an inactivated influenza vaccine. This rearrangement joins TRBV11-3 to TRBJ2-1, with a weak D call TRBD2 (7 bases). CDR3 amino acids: CASSPRGGSSNEQFF. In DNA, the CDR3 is TGTGCCAGCAGCCCGAGGGGGGGATCCTCCAATGAGCAGTTCTTC.